The 27 T cell receptor beta chains listed next were all sequenced from one sample in a study of blood T cell repertoires in COVID-19. TCRdb keeps only in-frame clones here, not all; method: immunoSEQ multiplex PCR. The table shows more than 25,000 clones, with 90% occurring only once. Sequencing was performed on peripheral blood. The source is a man between 65 and 80 years old with active or convalescent COVID-19.

This chain joins TRBV7-9 and TRBJ2-1; 9 positions match TRBD2. This CDR3 is 15 amino acids long. V dropped 5 bases and J dropped 7; count of bases not matched to a gene: 9. Germline loops: CDR1 SEHNR, CDR2 FQNEAQ (reference sequence). The CDR3 bases are TGTGCCAGCAGCCAAGGGAGCGGGAGGTTAAATGAGCAGTTCTTC. It codes for CASSQGSGRLNEQFF.

This clone occurred once. Written as DNA, the CDR3 is TGCAGCGTTCAGTCTGACTATGGCTACACCTTC. It translates to CSVQSDYGYTF. This chain connects TRBV29-1 to TRBJ1-2; D is unclear. This CDR3 has 11 residues. CDR1 SQVTM and CDR2 ANQGSEA come from the germline V gene. With 5 bases removed from V and 3 bases from J, the gap between germline ends came to 7 bases.

V is TRBV9 and J is TRBJ1-1; the D gene is possibly TRBD1 (5 bases). The CDR3 extends over 13 amino acids. From germline, CDR1 is SGDLS and CDR2 YYNGEE. The V and J ends lost 4 bases and 6 bases respectively, with 13 bases between them. CDR3 in DNA: TGTGCCAGCAGCCCGCGACAAGGGGCTGAAGCTTTCTTT. Translating gives CASSPRQGAEAFF. The variable domain in full, completed from reference TRBV9 and TRBJ1-1, reads DSGVTQTPKHLITATGQRVTLRCSPRSGDLSVYWYQQSLDQGLQFLIQYYNGEERAKGNILERFSAQQFPDLHSELNLSSLELGDSALYFCASSPRQGAEAFFGQGTRLTVV.

A few counts support this clone. This chain uses TRBV19 with TRBJ1-5; tentatively, D is TRBD1 (6 bases). V was cut by 3 bases and J by 1 base, with 13 bases left in between. Germline CDR1 and CDR2: LNHDA and SQIVND (reference sequence). The CDR3 spans 16 residues. The CDR3 nucleotides read TGTGCCAGTAGTATTGGTGCGGGGGCAAGCAATCAGCCCCAGCATTTT. Protein sequence: CASSIGAGASNQPQHF.

The V call is TRBV5-1, the J call TRBJ2-7, with a weak D call TRBD2 (7 bases). Germline CDR1 and CDR2: SGHRS and YFSETQ. The length of the CDR3 is 14 residues. Between the trimmed V and J ends, which lost 9 bases and 0 bases, there was a span of 16 bases. The CDR3 reads CATGRGGDSYEQYF. In nucleotides, the CDR3 is TGCGCCACCGGACGAGGGGGGGACTCCTACGAGCAGTACTTC.

The chain has TRBV10-3 and TRBJ2-5; weak D call: TRBD1 (6 bases). Trimming took off 3 bases at V and 5 bases at J, with 13 bases between the two ends. Germline lookup yields CDR1 ENHRY and CDR2 SYGVKD. The CDR3 runs 14 residues. The CDR3: CAISDSVQGETQYF. Here the CDR3 DNA reads TGTGCCATCAGTGACTCCGTGCAGGGGGAGACCCAGTACTTC.

CDR3 amino acids: CASIWRANSPLHF. CDR3 in DNA: TGTGCCAGCATTTGGAGAGCAAATTCACCCCTCCACTTT. The V call is TRBV2, the J call TRBJ1-6; D is ambiguous. Trimming shortened V by 7 bases and J by 7 bases, and 11 bases separated the two germline ends. CDR3 length equals 13 residues. Per germline, CDR1 SNHLY and CDR2 FYNNEI.

The chain carries TRBV5-1 and TRBJ1-2; TRBD1 matches at 8 bases. The CDR3 covers 14 residues. Germline V gene sequence: CDR1 SGHRS, CDR2 YFSETQ. Trimming took 0 bases from V and 8 from J; bases not matched to a gene: 6. CDR3 in amino acids: CASSLGDRRGGYTF. CDR3 nucleotide sequence: TGCGCCAGCAGCTTGGGGGACAGGAGAGGAGGCTACACCTTC.

This sequence joins TRBV27 and TRBJ2-5, with D tentatively TRBD2 (6 bases). V was clipped by 2 bases and J by 5 bases, with 9 bases between them. Germline lookup yields CDR1 MNHEY and CDR2 SMNVEV (reference sequence). This CDR3 contains 13 residues. The DNA of the CDR3 is TGTGCCAGCAGTTTAGGAGGGAGTGAGACCCAGTACTTC. As protein: CASSLGGSETQYF.

The V call is TRBV11-1, the J call TRBJ1-4, with TRBD1 matching over 9 bases. Germline CDR1 reads SGHAT; CDR2 reads FQDESV (reference sequence). J gave up 5 bases and V 4 bases, and 2 bases lay outside the gene matches. The CDR3 has 14 residues. The CDR3 loop reads CASSYGQGNEKLFF. The CDR3 nucleotides are TGTGCCAGCAGCTATGGACAGGGGAATGAAAAACTGTTTTTT.

This chain connects TRBV18 to TRBJ1-4; perhaps TRBD1 as D (5 bases). V lost 2 bases, J lost 0 bases, and 13 bases lay in between. The germline gives CDR1 KGHSH, CDR2 LQKENI. This CDR3 is 17 amino acids long. CDR3 residues: CASSPTLGTATNEKLFF. The CDR3 coding sequence is TGTGCCAGCTCACCAACTCTGGGGACTGCAACTAATGAAAAACTGTTTTTT.

In this sample, this clone turned up a few times. The rearrangement joins TRBV2 to TRBJ2-1, with 9 bases lining up with TRBD2. CDR3 size: 15 residues. V was pared by 3 bases and J by 9 bases, with 9 bases of the junction left unmatched. The V gene's germline CDR1 is SNHLY and CDR2 FYNNEI. The chain's CDR3 is CASSDLLAGSGEQFF. CDR3 sequence (DNA): TGTGCCAGCAGTGACCTCCTAGCGGGAAGCGGTGAGCAGTTCTTC. Drawing the rest from reference TRBV2 and TRBJ2-1, the complete variable domain is EPEVTQTPSHQVTQMGQEVILRCVPISNHLYFYWYRQILGQKVEFLVSFYNNEISEKSEIFDDQFSVERPDGSNFTLKIRSTKLEDSAMYFCASSDLLAGSGEQFFGPGTRLTVL.

The chain joins TRBV6-5 to TRBJ2-1; the D gene is possibly TRBD1 (5 bases). There are 15 residues in the CDR3. Trimming cost V 2 bases and J 3 bases, with 11 bases left between them. Germline CDR1 reads MNHEY; CDR2 reads SVGAGI. CDR3 protein: CASSYSGAIYNEQFF. In DNA, the CDR3 is TGTGCCAGCAGTTACAGTGGGGCCATCTACAATGAGCAGTTCTTC.

V is TRBV7-9 and J is TRBJ2-7, with a weak D call TRBD2 (5 bases). Germline V gene lookup returns CDR1 SEHNR and CDR2 FQNEAQ (reference sequence). Trimming cost V 11 bases and J 7 bases, with 18 bases left between them. The CDR3 consists of 12 residues. The CDR3 reads CAGSGISGEQYF. In DNA form, the CDR3 reads TGTGCCGGGTCGGGCATCTCGGGGGAGCAGTACTTC. The full variable domain, in which reference TRBV7-9 and TRBJ2-7 provide the parts outside the CDR3, is DTGVSQNPRHKITKRGQNVTFRCDPISEHNRLYWYRQTLGQGPEFLTYFQNEAQLEKSRLLSDRFSAERPKGSFSTLEIQRTEQGDSAMYLCAGSGISGEQYFGPGTRLTVT.

The chain joins TRBV2 to TRBJ1-2; D remains ambiguous. This CDR3 has 12 amino acids. Between the trimmed V and J ends, which lost 1 base and 7 bases, there was a span of 7 bases. Germline values: CDR1 SNHLY, CDR2 FYNNEI. The CDR3 DNA is TGTGCCAGCAGTGAAGGTACAGTTGGCTACACCTTC. This codes for CASSEGTVGYTF.

In this sample, this clone turned up a few times. This rearrangement joins TRBV19 to TRBJ1-5; 11 bases match TRBD1. The ends lost 5 bases at V and 4 bases at J; junction bases unmatched: 13. Germline lookup yields CDR1 LNHDA and CDR2 SQIVND (reference sequence). The CDR3 totals 18 residues. CDR3 in amino acids: CASSVPGGQGAGNQPQHF. Written as DNA, the CDR3 is TGTGCCAGTAGTGTTCCCGGCGGACAGGGGGCTGGAAATCAGCCCCAGCATTTT. The full variable domain, rest sourced from reference TRBV19 and TRBJ1-5, is DGGITQSPKYLFRKEGQNVTLSCEQNLNHDAMYWYRQDPGQGLRLIYYSQIVNDFQKGDIAEGYSVSREKKESFPLTVTSAQKNPTAFYLCASSVPGGQGAGNQPQHFGDGTRLSIL.

V is TRBV6-6 and J is TRBJ2-5, with TRBD1 matching 7 bases. V was clipped by 3 bases and J by 6 bases; unmatched bases: 7. The CDR3 contains 14 residues. The germline V gene has CDR1 MNHNY and CDR2 SVGAGI (reference sequence). CDR3 in DNA: TGTGCCAGCAGTTATGGGGCAGGGGGTAAGACCCAGTACTTC. Amino acids: CASSYGAGGKTQYF.

The chain employs TRBV7-9 and TRBJ1-2, with 8 nucleotides matching TRBD1. Per the germline V gene, CDR1 is SEHNR and CDR2 is FQNEAQ (reference sequence). The CDR3 runs 14 residues. V trimming: 3 bases; J trimming: 2 bases; junction bases outside the gene matches: 2. Here the CDR3 DNA reads TGTGCCAGCAGCTTGGACAGGGACAACTATGGCTACACCTTC. This gives the protein CASSLDRDNYGYTF.

The V call is TRBV6-5, the J call TRBJ2-7, with 7 bases lining up with TRBD1. The trim removed 6 bases at V and 1 base at J, leaving 9 bases unmatched. The CDR3 totals 15 residues. Germline V gene lookup returns CDR1 MNHEY and CDR2 SVGAGI. This chain's CDR3 is CASSLRDSASYEQYV. The CDR3 bases are TGTGCCAGCAGCCTCCGGGACAGCGCTTCCTACGAGCAGTACGTC.

V is TRBV7-6 and J is TRBJ2-3; maybe TRBD2 (6 bases). CDR3 length equals 17 residues. From germline, CDR1 is SGHVS and CDR2 FNYEAQ. The V gene lost 1 base and the J gene lost 0 bases, with 14 bases spanning the gap. CDR3 nucleotide sequence: TGTGCCAGCAGCTTAGTCCAGGGACTTTCTAGCACAGATACGCAGTATTTT. It specifies CASSLVQGLSSTDTQYF.

The J gene is TRBJ2-7, the V gene TRBV6-5; 9 nucleotides match TRBD1. Germline V gene data show CDR1 as MNHEY and CDR2 as SVGAGI. V lost 5 bases and J lost 4; bases outside the gene matches: 3. The CDR3 extends over 13 amino acids. CDR3 sequence: CASSLGTGYEQYV. CDR3 bases: TGTGCCAGCAGTCTCGGGACAGGGTACGAGCAGTACGTC.

The chain joins TRBV6-1 to TRBJ1-1; the match to TRBD1 covers 11 bases. Trimming removed 7 bases from V and 6 bases from J; junction bases left unmatched: 10. CDR1 MNHNS and CDR2 SASEGT come from the germline V gene. There are 15 residues in the CDR3. The chain's CDR3 is CASNPRDRGSAEAFF. Here the CDR3 DNA reads TGTGCCAGCAATCCTAGGGACAGGGGGTCCGCTGAAGCTTTCTTT.

The chain recombines TRBV6-5 with TRBJ1-2; D unresolved. The CDR3 length is 14 residues. From germline, CDR1 is MNHEY and CDR2 SVGAGI. V lost 3 bases to trimming and J lost 1 base, with 9 bases between them. CDR3 in amino acids: CASSYGQINYGYTF. CDR3 coding DNA: TGTGCCAGCAGTTATGGGCAGATTAACTATGGCTACACCTTC.

The V and J genes are TRBV6-5 and TRBJ1-2, with 9 nucleotides matching TRBD1. CDR3 length: 15 amino acids. V lost 6 bases, J lost 7 bases, and 12 bases stayed unmatched. Germline CDR1 and CDR2: MNHEY and SVGAGI. CDR3 DNA: TGTGCCAGCAGCGATCCGGGACAGGGCACATCTGGCTACACCTTC. Its protein product is CASSDPGQGTSGYTF.

The chain joins TRBV3-1 (or the pseudogene TRBV3-2) to TRBJ2-5; 10 bases are a match to TRBD2. The V segment lost 4 bases and the J segment 4 bases; nucleotides outside the gene matches: 6. This CDR3 is 15 amino acids long. Germline V gene lookup returns CDR1 LGHDT and CDR2 YNNKEL (reference sequence). CDR3 loop: CASSRAGGPRETQYF. The CDR3 DNA reads TGTGCCAGCAGCCGAGCGGGAGGGCCCCGAGAGACCCAGTACTTC.

This chain uses TRBV19 with TRBJ2-1, with 8 bases matching TRBD2. V trimming: 5 bases; J trimming: 4 bases; junction bases outside the gene matches: 10. The CDR3 sequence is 16 residues long. Germline V gives CDR1 LNHDA, CDR2 SQIVND (reference sequence). In DNA form, the CDR3 reads TGTGCCAGTAGTCGGTCAGCGGGAGAGAGGTACAATGAGCAGTTCTTC. This sequence encodes CASSRSAGERYNEQFF.

The chain uses TRBV2 and TRBJ1-2, with D possibly being TRBD1 (5 bases). The CDR3 loop spans 13 amino acids. Germline V gene sequence: CDR1 SNHLY, CDR2 FYNNEI. V lost 1 base and J lost 8, with 11 bases in between. CDR3 sequence reads: CASSEGRGSGYTF. CDR3 sequence (DNA): TGTGCCAGCAGTGAAGGGAGGGGTTCGGGCTACACCTTC. The full variable domain, completed using reference TRBV2 and TRBJ1-2, is EPEVTQTPSHQVTQMGQEVILRCVPISNHLYFYWYRQILGQKVEFLVSFYNNEISEKSEIFDDQFSVERPDGSNFTLKIRSTKLEDSAMYFCASSEGRGSGYTFGSGTRLTVV.